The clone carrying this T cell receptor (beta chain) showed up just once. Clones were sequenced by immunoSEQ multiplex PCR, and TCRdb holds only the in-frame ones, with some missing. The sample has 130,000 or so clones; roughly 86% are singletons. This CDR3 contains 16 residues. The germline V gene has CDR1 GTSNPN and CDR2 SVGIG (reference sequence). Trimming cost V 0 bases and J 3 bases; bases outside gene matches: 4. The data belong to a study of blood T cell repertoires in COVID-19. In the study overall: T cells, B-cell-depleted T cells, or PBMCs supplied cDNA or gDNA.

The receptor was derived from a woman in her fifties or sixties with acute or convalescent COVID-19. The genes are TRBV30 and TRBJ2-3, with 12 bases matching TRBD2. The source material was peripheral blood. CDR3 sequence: CAWSVRLAGGTDTQYF. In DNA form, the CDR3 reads TGTGCCTGGAGTGTACGGCTAGCGGGGGGGACAGATACGCAGTATTTT.